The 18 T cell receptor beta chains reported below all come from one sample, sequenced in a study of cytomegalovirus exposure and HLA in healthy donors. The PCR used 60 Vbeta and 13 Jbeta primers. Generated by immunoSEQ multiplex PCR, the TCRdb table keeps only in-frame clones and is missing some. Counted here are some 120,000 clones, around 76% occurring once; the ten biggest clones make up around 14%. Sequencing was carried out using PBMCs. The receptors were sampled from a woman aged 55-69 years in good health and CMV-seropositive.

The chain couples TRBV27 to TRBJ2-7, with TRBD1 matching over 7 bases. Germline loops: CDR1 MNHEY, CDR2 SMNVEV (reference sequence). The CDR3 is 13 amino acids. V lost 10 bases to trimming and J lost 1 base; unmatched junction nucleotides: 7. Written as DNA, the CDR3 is TGTGCCACCAAGACAGGGCGGTCCTACGAGCAGTACTTC. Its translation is CATKTGRSYEQYF.

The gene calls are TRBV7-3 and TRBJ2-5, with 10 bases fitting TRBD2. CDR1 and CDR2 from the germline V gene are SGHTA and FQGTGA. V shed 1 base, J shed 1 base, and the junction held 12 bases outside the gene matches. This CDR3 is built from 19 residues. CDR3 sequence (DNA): TGTGCCAGCAGCTTAAACGGAGTGCTAGCGGGGGTACTCCAAGAGACCCAGTACTTC. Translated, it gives CASSLNGVLAGVLQETQYF.

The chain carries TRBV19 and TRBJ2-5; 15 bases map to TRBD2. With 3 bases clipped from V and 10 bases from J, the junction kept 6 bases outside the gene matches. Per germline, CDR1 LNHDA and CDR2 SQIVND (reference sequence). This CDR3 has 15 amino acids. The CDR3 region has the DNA TGTGCCAGTAGTATGGGACTAGCGGGAGGACCGAACCAGTACTTC. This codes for CASSMGLAGGPNQYF. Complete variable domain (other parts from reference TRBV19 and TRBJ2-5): DGGITQSPKYLFRKEGQNVTLSCEQNLNHDAMYWYRQDPGQGLRLIYYSQIVNDFQKGDIAEGYSVSREKKESFPLTVTSAQKNPTAFYLCASSMGLAGGPNQYFGPGTRLLVL.

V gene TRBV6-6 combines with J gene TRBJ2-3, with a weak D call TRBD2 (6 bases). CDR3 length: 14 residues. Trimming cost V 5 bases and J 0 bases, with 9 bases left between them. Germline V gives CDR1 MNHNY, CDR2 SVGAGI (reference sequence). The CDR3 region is CASSPGTSTDTQYF. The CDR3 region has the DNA TGTGCCAGCAGTCCCGGGACTAGCACAGATACGCAGTATTTT.

CDR3 nucleotide sequence: TGTGCCAGCAGCCAAGAACTAGCGGGGGGTTACAATGAGCAGTTCTTC. It encodes CASSQELAGGYNEQFF. The chain has TRBV4-2 and TRBJ2-1, with TRBD2 identical over 12 bases. Losses at the gene ends were 0 bases for V and 4 bases for J; bases not matched to a gene: 1. The germline gives CDR1 LGHNA, CDR2 YNFKEQ. The CDR3 runs to 16 residues.

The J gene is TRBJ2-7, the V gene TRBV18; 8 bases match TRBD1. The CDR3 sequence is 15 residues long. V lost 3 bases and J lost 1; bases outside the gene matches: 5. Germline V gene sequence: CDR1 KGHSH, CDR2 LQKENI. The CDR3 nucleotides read TGTGCCAGCTCACCGACAGGGGCTACGTCCTACGAGCAGTACTTC. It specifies CASSPTGATSYEQYF.

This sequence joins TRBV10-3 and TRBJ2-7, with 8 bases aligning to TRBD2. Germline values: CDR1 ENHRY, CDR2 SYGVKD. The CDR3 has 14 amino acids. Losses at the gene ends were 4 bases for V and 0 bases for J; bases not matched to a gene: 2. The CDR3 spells CAISGGTSSYEQYF. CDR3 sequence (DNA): TGTGCCATCAGTGGGGGGACTAGCTCCTACGAGCAGTACTTC.

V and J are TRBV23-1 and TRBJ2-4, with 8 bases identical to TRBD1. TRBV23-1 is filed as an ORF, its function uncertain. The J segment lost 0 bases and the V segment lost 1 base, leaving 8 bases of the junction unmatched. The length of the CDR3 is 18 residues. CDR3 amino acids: CASSQYTGQDVAKNIQYF. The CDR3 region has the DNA TGCGCCAGCAGTCAATACACGGGACAGGACGTAGCCAAAAACATTCAGTACTTC.

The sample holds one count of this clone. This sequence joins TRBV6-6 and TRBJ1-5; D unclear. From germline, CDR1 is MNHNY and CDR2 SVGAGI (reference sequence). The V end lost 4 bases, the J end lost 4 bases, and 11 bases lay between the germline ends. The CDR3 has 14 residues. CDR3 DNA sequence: TGTGCCAGCAGTTCCTACCGGGGTAATCAGCCCCAGCATTTT. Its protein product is CASSSYRGNQPQHF.

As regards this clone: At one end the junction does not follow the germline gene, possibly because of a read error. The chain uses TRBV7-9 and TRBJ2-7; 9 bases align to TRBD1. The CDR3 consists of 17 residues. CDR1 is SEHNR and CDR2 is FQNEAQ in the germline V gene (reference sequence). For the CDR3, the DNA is TGTTCCAGCAGCTCCAACAATAACAGGGGGCGCGTTTACGAGCAGTACTTC. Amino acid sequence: CSSSSNNNRGRVYEQYF.

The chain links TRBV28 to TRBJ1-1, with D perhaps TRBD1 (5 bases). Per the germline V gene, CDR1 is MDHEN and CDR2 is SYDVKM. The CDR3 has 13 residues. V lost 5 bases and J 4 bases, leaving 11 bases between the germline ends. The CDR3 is CASSRGPVTEAFF. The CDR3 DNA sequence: TGTGCCAGCAGTAGGGGCCCGGTCACTGAAGCTTTCTTT.

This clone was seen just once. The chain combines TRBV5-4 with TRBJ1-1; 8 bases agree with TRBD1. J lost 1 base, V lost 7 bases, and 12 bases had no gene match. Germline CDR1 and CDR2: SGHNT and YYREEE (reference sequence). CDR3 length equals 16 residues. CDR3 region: CASYQDPGTGNTEAFF. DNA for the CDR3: TGTGCCAGCTATCAGGATCCCGGGACAGGGAACACTGAAGCTTTCTTT.

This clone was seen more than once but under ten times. In DNA, the CDR3 is TGTGCCAGCAGTCCGACACCACCCTACGAGCAGTACTTC. This sequence encodes CASSPTPPYEQYF. The chain carries TRBV28 and TRBJ2-7; D is unclear. The CDR3 covers 13 residues. CDR1 and CDR2 from the germline V gene are MDHEN and SYDVKM. Deletions cut 5 bases from V and 2 bases from J, with 10 bases between.

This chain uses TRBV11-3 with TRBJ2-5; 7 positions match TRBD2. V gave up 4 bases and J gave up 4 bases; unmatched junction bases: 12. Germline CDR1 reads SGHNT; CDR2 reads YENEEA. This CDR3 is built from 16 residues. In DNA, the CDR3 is TGTGCCAGCAGCTACGGACGGGGTGCGGGAGTAGAGACCCAGTACTTC. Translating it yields CASSYGRGAGVETQYF.

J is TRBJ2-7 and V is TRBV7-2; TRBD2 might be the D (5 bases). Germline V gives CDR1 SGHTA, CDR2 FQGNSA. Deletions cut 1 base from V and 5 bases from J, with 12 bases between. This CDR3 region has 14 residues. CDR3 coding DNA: TGTGCCAGCAGCTTAGGACCGCGTAGCGACGAGCAGTACTTC. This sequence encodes CASSLGPRSDEQYF.

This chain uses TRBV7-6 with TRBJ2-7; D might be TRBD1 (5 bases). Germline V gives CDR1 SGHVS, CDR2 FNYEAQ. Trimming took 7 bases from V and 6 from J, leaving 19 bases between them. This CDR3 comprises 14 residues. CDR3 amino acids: CASKGSAATGEQYF. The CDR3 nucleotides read TGTGCCAGCAAGGGCAGCGCCGCTACAGGCGAGCAGTACTTC.

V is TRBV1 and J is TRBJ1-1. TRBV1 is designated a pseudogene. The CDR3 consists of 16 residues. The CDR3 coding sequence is TGCACCAGCAGCCGCCGGGGGGTGACAGTGAACACTGAAGCTTTCTTT. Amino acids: CTSSRRGVTVNTEAFF.

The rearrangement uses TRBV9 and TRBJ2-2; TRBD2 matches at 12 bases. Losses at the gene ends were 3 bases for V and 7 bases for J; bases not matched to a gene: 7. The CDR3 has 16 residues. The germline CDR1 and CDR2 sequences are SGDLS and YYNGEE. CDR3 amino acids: CASSDRLAGVVGELFF. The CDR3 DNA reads TGTGCCAGCAGCGACCGACTAGCGGGAGTGGTCGGGGAGCTGTTTTTT.